The 6 T cell receptor beta chains given below trace back to one sample, sequenced in a study of shared clonotypes between healthy human individuals. Measured with immunoSEQ multiplex PCR; TCRdb has only the in-frame clones, and not every one. The top ten clones hold roughly 1.1% of a sample with about 1.5 million clones, roughly 96% of them seen once. Sequencing input: naive CD4+ T cells sorted from blood. The subset: CD45RA+ positively selected. These receptors were obtained from a man aged 25-40 years in good health.

In the case of this clone: The sample has other DNA sequences that encode this CDR3 too. The chain combines TRBV7-9 with TRBJ2-1; D is undetermined. This CDR3 region has 13 residues. CDR1 is SEHNR and CDR2 is FQNEAQ in the germline V gene (reference sequence). V was cut by 5 bases and J by 0 bases, with 5 bases left in between. For the CDR3, the DNA is TGTGCCAGCAGCCTTACCTCCTACAATGAGCAGTTCTTC. Protein sequence: CASSLTSYNEQFF.

About this clone: This specimen includes other DNA sequences encoding the same CDR3. The gene calls are TRBV19 and TRBJ1-5; 7 nucleotides align to TRBD1. Germline CDR1 and CDR2: LNHDA and SQIVND (reference sequence). The CDR3 length is 13 residues. The V gene end was trimmed by 8 bases and the J gene end by 4 bases; junction bases not matched to a gene: 5. As DNA, the CDR3 is TGTGCCAGTTCCGGGACAGTAAATCAGCCCCAGCATTTT. Its translation: CASSGTVNQPQHF.

This CDR3 reads CASSLLGRYDEQFF. CDR3 in DNA: TGTGCCAGCAGCTTACTCGGGCGGTACGATGAGCAGTTCTTC. The chain couples TRBV7-6 to TRBJ2-1; D is ambiguous. The CDR3 is 14 residues long. V shed 2 bases and J shed 8 bases, with 13 bases lying between them. The germline V gene has CDR1 SGHVS and CDR2 FNYEAQ.

The chain joins TRBV6-1 to TRBJ1-3; a possible D gene is TRBD1 (5 bases). Germline V CDR1 and CDR2: MNHNS, SASEGT. Trimming left V 1 base short and J 2 bases short, with 15 bases between. This CDR3 has 17 amino acids. In DNA form, the CDR3 reads TGTGCCAGCAGTGAAGTGCCAGGGTACCTTCCTGGAAACACCATATATTTT. Translated: CASSEVPGYLPGNTIYF.

This sequence joins TRBV6-5 and TRBJ2-5, with D possibly TRBD2 on 5 matching bases. Trimming took off 2 bases at V and 5 bases at J, with 6 bases between the two ends. Per the germline V gene, CDR1 is MNHEY and CDR2 is SVGAGI. CDR3 length equals 12 residues. CDR3 bases: TGTGCCAGCAGTTACGGGAGTGAGACCCAGTACTTC. Its translation: CASSYGSETQYF.

The rearrangement joins TRBV7-2 to TRBJ2-4; 12 bases agree with TRBD2. V lost 2 bases to trimming and J lost 1 base; unmatched junction nucleotides: 6. The CDR3 runs to 18 residues. The germline V gene has CDR1 SGHTA and CDR2 FQGNSA. CDR3 DNA sequence: TGTGCCAGCAGCTTACAACTAGCGGGAGGATTCGCCAAAAACATTCAGTACTTC. It codes for CASSLQLAGGFAKNIQYF.